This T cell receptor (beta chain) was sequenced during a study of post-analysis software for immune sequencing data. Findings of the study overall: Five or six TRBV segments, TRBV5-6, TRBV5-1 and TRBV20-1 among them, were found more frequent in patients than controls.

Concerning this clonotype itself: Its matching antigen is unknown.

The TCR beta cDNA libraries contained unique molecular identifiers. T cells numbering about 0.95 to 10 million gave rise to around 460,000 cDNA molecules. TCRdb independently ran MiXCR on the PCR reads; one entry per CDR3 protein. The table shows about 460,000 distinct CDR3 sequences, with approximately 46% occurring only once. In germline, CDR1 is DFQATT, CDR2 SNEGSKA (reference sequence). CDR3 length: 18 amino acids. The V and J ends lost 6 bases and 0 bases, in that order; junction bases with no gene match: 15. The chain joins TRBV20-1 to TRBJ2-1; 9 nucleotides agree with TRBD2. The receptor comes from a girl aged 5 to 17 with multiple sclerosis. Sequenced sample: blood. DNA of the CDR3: TGCAGTGCCCGCGGGAGGGCTAGCGGGCAGAGCTCCTACAATGAGCAGTTCTTC. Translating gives CSARGRASGQSSYNEQFF.